These T cell receptor beta chains were read from a single sample in a study of blood T cell repertoires in COVID-19. Produced via immunoSEQ multiplex PCR; TCRdb's table is partial and in-frame only. The repertoire holds around 86,000 clones, with about 83% as singletons. Material for sequencing was peripheral blood. The receptors were gathered from a woman aged 80 or over with acute or convalescent COVID-19. CDR3s include the opening cysteine and the closing phenylalanine or tryptophan. D genes are given only for firm matches. Part of the rows lack a size; the others show once, few, many or a class for expanded clones.

d_call: NA
v_call: TRBV11-2
clone_size: NA
j_call: TRBJ2-7
cdr3_nt: TGTGCCAGCAGCTTAGACGTGACAGTAAACGAGCAGTACTTC
cdr3_aa: CASSLDVTVNEQYF

d_call: TRBD1
v_call: TRBV7-2
clone_size: NA
j_call: TRBJ2-1
cdr3_nt: TGTGCCAGCAGTCCCGGACAGGGACAAACCTACAATGAGCAGTTCTTC
cdr3_aa: CASSPGQGQTYNEQFF

d_call: NA
v_call: TRBV5-4
clone_size: NA
j_call: TRBJ1-2
cdr3_nt: TGTGCCAGCAGCTTCCAGGGGAACTATGGCTACACCTTC
cdr3_aa: CASSFQGNYGYTF

d_call: NA
v_call: TRBV6-2/TRBV6-3
clone_size: NA
j_call: TRBJ1-2
cdr3_nt: TGTGCCAGCAGCCACCTGGGGGCCAACTATGGCTACACCTTC
cdr3_aa: CASSHLGANYGYTF

d_call: TRBD2
v_call: TRBV5-1
clone_size: NA
j_call: TRBJ2-5
cdr3_nt: TGCGCCAGCAGCCCCGGGACTAGCGGGAGAGCAGTCGAAGAGACCCAGTACTTC
cdr3_aa: CASSPGTSGRAVEETQYF

d_call: NA
v_call: TRBV23-1
clone_size: NA
j_call: TRBJ1-5
cdr3_nt: TGCGCCAGCAGTCACCTTGGACGGGGAAATCAGCCCCAGCATTTT
cdr3_aa: CASSHLGRGNQPQHF

d_call: TRBD2
v_call: TRBV7-2
clone_size: NA
j_call: TRBJ2-1
cdr3_nt: TGTGCCAGCAGCTTAGTAAGCGGGATTGAGCAGTTCTTC
cdr3_aa: CASSLVSGIEQFF

d_call: TRBD2
v_call: TRBV7-2
clone_size: NA
j_call: TRBJ2-7
cdr3_nt: TGTGCCAGCAGCTTAAAGGCTAGCGGGAGTTCCTACGAGCAGTACTTC
cdr3_aa: CASSLKASGSSYEQYF

d_call: NA
v_call: TRBV9
clone_size: few
j_call: TRBJ2-3
cdr3_nt: TGTGCCAGCAGCGTATTGGGGGCGGGAGCGGCAGATACGCAGTATTTT
cdr3_aa: CASSVLGAGAADTQYF

d_call: NA
v_call: TRBV11-2
clone_size: NA
j_call: TRBJ2-7
cdr3_nt: TGTGCCAGCAGCCCGCGGGCTCTAACCTACGAGCAGTACTTC
cdr3_aa: CASSPRALTYEQYF

d_call: TRBD1
v_call: TRBV24-1
clone_size: NA
j_call: TRBJ1-1
cdr3_nt: TGTGCCACCAGTGACGCACCTCAAACAGGGGGCGCGGGAGAAGCTTTCTTT
cdr3_aa: CATSDAPQTGGAGEAFF

d_call: TRBD1
v_call: TRBV18
clone_size: NA
j_call: TRBJ1-1
cdr3_nt: TGTGCCAGCTCACCACCGGGGACAGGGCCTTTGGGCACTGAAGCTTTCTTT
cdr3_aa: CASSPPGTGPLGTEAFF

d_call: NA
v_call: TRBV3-1/TRBV3-2
clone_size: NA
j_call: TRBJ1-4
cdr3_nt: TGTGCCAGCAGCCAAGGGGCCTCCCGAGAAAAACTGTTTTTT
cdr3_aa: CASSQGASREKLFF

d_call: NA
v_call: TRBV18
clone_size: NA
j_call: TRBJ2-2
cdr3_nt: TGTGCCAGCTCACCAATAATAGGAGGGAACACCGGGGAGCTGTTTTTT
cdr3_aa: CASSPIIGGNTGELFF

d_call: NA
v_call: TRBV18
clone_size: NA
j_call: TRBJ1-5
cdr3_nt: TGTGCCAGCTCGCGGGAAGGTAGTAGCAATCAGCCCCAGCATTTT
cdr3_aa: CASSREGSSNQPQHF

d_call: TRBD1
v_call: TRBV5-4
clone_size: NA
j_call: TRBJ1-6
cdr3_nt: TGTGCCAGCAGCCCCGGACAGGATTCACCCCTCCACTTT
cdr3_aa: CASSPGQDSPLHF

d_call: TRBD1
v_call: TRBV19
clone_size: NA
j_call: TRBJ1-1
cdr3_nt: TGTGCCAGCCGGGACAGACTTCTACTGAACACTGAAGCTTTCTTT
cdr3_aa: CASRDRLLLNTEAFF

d_call: TRBD1
v_call: TRBV19
clone_size: NA
j_call: TRBJ1-4
cdr3_nt: TGTGCCAGTAGTAGTCAACAGGGGCCGGGAAATGAAAAACTGTTTTTT
cdr3_aa: CASSSQQGPGNEKLFF

d_call: TRBD1
v_call: TRBV5-1
clone_size: NA
j_call: TRBJ2-1
cdr3_nt: TGCGCCAGCAGGCAAACAGGGGGCCCGGACAATGAGCAGTTCTTC
cdr3_aa: CASRQTGGPDNEQFF

d_call: TRBD2
v_call: TRBV11-2
clone_size: NA
j_call: TRBJ2-3
cdr3_nt: TGTGCCAGCAGCAGTAGCGGGTCCAGCACAGATACGCAGTATTTT
cdr3_aa: CASSSSGSSTDTQYF

d_call: TRBD2
v_call: TRBV4-2
clone_size: NA
j_call: TRBJ2-1
cdr3_nt: TGTGCCAGCAGCCAAGATTATGCTAGCGGGTTCAATGAGCAGTTCTTC
cdr3_aa: CASSQDYASGFNEQFF

d_call: NA
v_call: TRBV3-1/TRBV3-2
clone_size: NA
j_call: TRBJ2-7
cdr3_nt: TGTGCCAGCAGCACCGGGATTCCCCTACTGGAGCAGTACTTC
cdr3_aa: CASSTGIPLLEQYF

d_call: TRBD1
v_call: TRBV19
clone_size: NA
j_call: TRBJ1-2
cdr3_nt: TGTGCCAGTAGCCACAGGGGGGCTAACTATGGCTACACCTTC
cdr3_aa: CASSHRGANYGYTF

d_call: NA
v_call: TRBV11-3
clone_size: NA
j_call: TRBJ2-7
cdr3_nt: TGTGCCAGCAGCTTAGATCTAAACGATGAGCAGTACTTC
cdr3_aa: CASSLDLNDEQYF

d_call: TRBD1
v_call: TRBV28
clone_size: NA
j_call: TRBJ1-2
cdr3_nt: TGTGCCAGCAGCAGGGACAGGACCCATGGCTACACCTTC
cdr3_aa: CASSRDRTHGYTF

d_call: TRBD1
v_call: TRBV5-5
clone_size: NA
j_call: TRBJ2-7
cdr3_nt: TGTGCCAGCAGCGGGGGACAGGGGGCGCCTCACGAGCAGTACTTC
cdr3_aa: CASSGGQGAPHEQYF

d_call: TRBD1
v_call: TRBV7-9
clone_size: NA
j_call: TRBJ1-2
cdr3_nt: TGTGCCAGCGATAGGCAGGGGGCGCGCGGCTACACCTTC
cdr3_aa: CASDRQGARGYTF

d_call: NA
v_call: TRBV28
clone_size: NA
j_call: TRBJ2-7
cdr3_nt: TGTGCCAGCAGTTTTCAGAACTACGAGCAGTACTTC
cdr3_aa: CASSFQNYEQYF

d_call: TRBD1
v_call: TRBV9
clone_size: NA
j_call: TRBJ1-6
cdr3_nt: TGTGCCAGCAGCGTCGGGACAGTCTATAATTCACCCCTCCACTTT
cdr3_aa: CASSVGTVYNSPLHF

d_call: TRBD1
v_call: TRBV5-1
clone_size: NA
j_call: TRBJ1-6
cdr3_nt: TGCGCCAGCAGCCAAGGGACAGGAGCTAATTCACCCCTCCACTTT
cdr3_aa: CASSQGTGANSPLHF

d_call: NA
v_call: TRBV27
clone_size: NA
j_call: TRBJ1-5
cdr3_nt: TGTGCCAGCAGTTTCCCCAGTCAGCCCCAGCATTTT
cdr3_aa: CASSFPSQPQHF

d_call: NA
v_call: TRBV20-1
clone_size: NA
j_call: TRBJ1-2
cdr3_nt: TGCAGTGCTAGAGTACAAATGGAGGTCCACTTC
cdr3_aa: CSARVQMEVHF

d_call: NA
v_call: TRBV28
clone_size: NA
j_call: TRBJ1-5
cdr3_nt: TGTGCCAGCAGTCCCGGGGGGAGAGATAGCAATCAGCCCCAGCATTTT
cdr3_aa: CASSPGGRDSNQPQHF

d_call: TRBD2
v_call: TRBV2
clone_size: few
j_call: TRBJ2-7
cdr3_nt: TGTGCCAGCAGTGTGGGTATAGCGGGAAACTACGAGCAGTACTTC
cdr3_aa: CASSVGIAGNYEQYF

d_call: NA
v_call: TRBV20-1
clone_size: many
j_call: TRBJ1-4
cdr3_nt: TGCAGTGCTAGGGGAGATGAAAAACTGTTTTTT
cdr3_aa: CSARGDEKLFF

d_call: TRBD1
v_call: TRBV2
clone_size: NA
j_call: TRBJ2-5
cdr3_nt: TGTGCCAGCAAGCGACAGGGGGGGGAAGAGACCCAGTACTTC
cdr3_aa: CASKRQGGEETQYF

d_call: NA
v_call: TRBV4-2
clone_size: NA
j_call: TRBJ2-1
cdr3_nt: TGTGCCAGCACCACAGCACCCAGCTCCTACAATGAGCAGTTCTTC
cdr3_aa: CASTTAPSSYNEQFF

d_call: TRBD1
v_call: TRBV19
clone_size: once
j_call: TRBJ1-2
cdr3_nt: TGTGCCAGTAGTACCCCGGGACAGGGGGGCTATGGCTACACCTTC
cdr3_aa: CASSTPGQGGYGYTF

d_call: TRBD1
v_call: TRBV7-6
clone_size: once
j_call: TRBJ2-2
cdr3_nt: TGTGCCAGCAGCTTAGGGACAGGGGGCATCGGGGAGCTGTTTTTT
cdr3_aa: CASSLGTGGIGELFF

d_call: TRBD2
v_call: TRBV10-3
clone_size: NA
j_call: TRBJ2-1
cdr3_nt: TGTGCCATCAGTGTGGCCAGCGGGGGGGACAATGAGCAGTTCTTC
cdr3_aa: CAISVASGGDNEQFF

d_call: TRBD2
v_call: TRBV24-1
clone_size: NA
j_call: TRBJ2-1
cdr3_nt: TGTGCCACCAGTGACCCCAGCGAAGTAGCGGGATCCTACAATGAGCAGTTCTTC
cdr3_aa: CATSDPSEVAGSYNEQFF